These 32 T cell receptor beta chains share one sample of origin, sequenced in a study of blood T cell repertoires in COVID-19. Sequencing was performed with immunoSEQ multiplex PCR; in TCRdb, only in-frame clones are kept and a portion is missing. The table shows 130,000 to 150,000 clones, with about four fifths occurring only once. Sequencing was performed on peripheral blood. All receptors come from a human donor with acute or convalescent COVID-19. The donor label of this sample is uncertain.

The chain combines TRBV5-5 with TRBJ1-4; D is possibly TRBD1 (6 bases). This CDR3 is 14 amino acids long. With 3 bases removed from V and 7 bases from J, the gap between germline ends came to 13 bases. Looked up from germline, CDR1 is SGHKS and CDR2 is YYEKEE (reference sequence). The CDR3 protein is CASSSGTLLEKLFF. CDR3 bases: TGTGCCAGCAGCTCCGGGACACTACTTGAAAAACTGTTTTTT.

V usage is TRBV25-1 and J usage is TRBJ2-1; 10 nucleotides align to TRBD2. The CDR3 spans 16 residues. V shed 2 bases and J 7 bases; nucleotides not matched to a gene: 8. Germline V CDR1 and CDR2: MGHDK, SYGVNS. CDR3 DNA: TGTGCCAGCAGTGAAGACTGGAGCGGGGGGGCAAATGAGCAGTTCTTC. The encoded protein is CASSEDWSGGANEQFF.

The chain carries TRBV10-1 and TRBJ1-1; tentatively, D is TRBD1 (6 bases). Germline-derived CDR1 and CDR2 are WNHNN and SYGVQD (reference sequence). The germline V and J ends were trimmed by 2 bases and 4 bases, with 11 bases remaining between them. The CDR3 loop spans 14 amino acids. CDR3 coding DNA: TGCGCCAGCAGTGAGACAGGGTTCGGCACTGAAGCTTTCTTT. It is translated as CASSETGFGTEAFF.

This rearrangement joins TRBV5-1 to TRBJ1-5, with 7 bases matching TRBD1. V was clipped by 2 bases and J by 4 bases; unmatched bases: 18. Germline values: CDR1 SGHRS, CDR2 YFSETQ. This CDR3 is built from 19 residues. This CDR3 reads CASSLSPLGETGQNQPQHF. CDR3 sequence (DNA): TGCGCCAGCAGCTTATCACCTCTAGGGGAGACGGGACAGAATCAGCCCCAGCATTTT.

The chain combines TRBV5-4 with TRBJ2-3; TRBD2 agrees at 9 bases. Germline lookup yields CDR1 SGHNT and CDR2 YYREEE (reference sequence). CDR3 size: 14 residues. V lost 6 bases to trimming and J lost 2 bases; unmatched junction nucleotides: 4. CDR3 loop: CASKAGGLTDTQYF. For the CDR3, the DNA is TGTGCCAGCAAAGCGGGGGGACTCACAGATACGCAGTATTTT.

The chain combines TRBV24-1 with TRBJ2-2; D is uncertain. This CDR3 spans 16 amino acids. The V gene's germline CDR1 is KGHDR and CDR2 SFDVKD. Trimming stripped 4 bases from V and 0 bases from J, with 11 bases between. CDR3 DNA sequence: TGTGCCACCAGTGACCCGGCCCGGGCGAACACCGGGGAGCTGTTTTTT. Its protein is CATSDPARANTGELFF.

The chain couples TRBV14 to TRBJ2-2; TRBD1 matches at 7 bases. The trim removed 4 bases at V and 8 bases at J, leaving 7 bases unmatched. The CDR3 sequence is 14 residues long. In germline, CDR1 is SGHDN, CDR2 FVKESK. In nucleotides, the CDR3 is TGTGCCAGCAGCCCAATACAGGGGCGGGGGGAGCTGTTTTTT. It is translated as CASSPIQGRGELFF.

The rearrangement links TRBV3-1 (or the pseudogene TRBV3-2) to TRBJ1-2; 7 nucleotides line up with TRBD1. The CDR3 has 14 amino acids. CDR1 is LGHDT and CDR2 is YNNKEL in the germline V gene (reference sequence). With 4 bases clipped from V and 6 bases from J, the junction kept 8 bases outside the gene matches. The CDR3 DNA sequence: TGTGCCAGCAGCCCTGGGACAGCCCACGATGGCTACACCTTC. The encoded protein is CASSPGTAHDGYTF.

The chain has TRBV7-6 and TRBJ2-7, with no clear D. The CDR3 loop spans 15 amino acids. V was cut by 0 bases and J by 6 bases, with 15 bases left in between. CDR1 is SGHVS, CDR2 FNYEAQ, per germline. In DNA form, the CDR3 reads TGTGCCAGCAGCTTAGCAGTGACATCCCCTCTCGAGCAGTACTTC. Encoded protein: CASSLAVTSPLEQYF.

This rearrangement joins TRBV2 to TRBJ1-5, with D possibly being TRBD1 (5 bases). V was cut by 2 bases and J by 11 bases, with 19 bases left in between. The CDR3 spans 15 residues. Germline V gene lookup returns CDR1 SNHLY and CDR2 FYNNEI. The CDR3 region is CASSEWSDQWGAQHF. For the CDR3, the DNA is TGTGCCAGCAGTGAATGGTCGGACCAGTGGGGGGCCCAGCATTTT.

This sequence joins TRBV5-4 and TRBJ2-2; tentative D call: TRBD1 (5 bases). This CDR3 contains 15 residues. Trimming stripped 0 bases from V and 5 bases from J, with 11 bases between. From germline, CDR1 is SGHNT and CDR2 YYREEE (reference sequence). CDR3 nucleotide sequence: TGTGCCAGCAGCTTGGAAGGGGTAGTAACCGGGGAGCTGTTTTTT. It translates to CASSLEGVVTGELFF.

The rearrangement uses TRBV2 and TRBJ1-2; no definite D call. The germline V gene encodes CDR1 SNHLY and CDR2 FYNNEI. V was shortened by 7 bases and J by 2 bases, with 11 bases between the two germline ends. There are 13 residues in the CDR3. The CDR3, as DNA: TGTGCCAGCATTATGGGCAGGAACTATGGCTACACCTTC. Protein product: CASIMGRNYGYTF. The full variable domain, its missing parts supplied by reference TRBV2 and TRBJ1-2, is EPEVTQTPSHQVTQMGQEVILRCVPISNHLYFYWYRQILGQKVEFLVSFYNNEISEKSEIFDDQFSVERPDGSNFTLKIRSTKLEDSAMYFCASIMGRNYGYTFGSGTRLTVV.

The chain uses TRBV5-1 and TRBJ2-3; no clear D gene. CDR1 is SGHRS, CDR2 YFSETQ, per germline. The CDR3 runs 13 residues. Trimming stripped 3 bases from V and 4 bases from J, with 9 bases between. The chain's CDR3 is CASSYGPADTQYF. CDR3 DNA sequence: TGCGCCAGCAGCTATGGGCCCGCAGATACGCAGTATTTT.

The chain carries TRBV19 and TRBJ1-1; D is unclear. V was trimmed by 3 bases and J by 4 bases, leaving 6 bases between them. From germline, CDR1 is LNHDA and CDR2 SQIVND (reference sequence). The CDR3 length is 12 residues. The CDR3 loop is CASSMGSTEAFF. The CDR3 DNA sequence: TGTGCCAGTAGTATGGGGAGCACTGAAGCTTTCTTT.

V is TRBV6-5 and J is TRBJ2-1; D call uncertain. With 2 bases removed from V and 12 bases from J, the gap between germline ends came to 14 bases. CDR1 is MNHEY, CDR2 SVGAGI, per germline. The CDR3 runs 13 residues. The CDR3 DNA sequence: TGTGCCAGCAGTTACGCGGATAGTGAAGGGCAGTTCTTC. Amino acids: CASSYADSEGQFF.

About this clone: Compared with germline, one end of the junction differs, possibly owing to a read error. This rearrangement joins TRBV18 to TRBJ1-1, with D tentatively TRBD1 (6 bases). The V gene's germline CDR1 is KGHSH and CDR2 LQKENI. The CDR3 extends over 13 amino acids. The CDR3 DNA is TGTGCCAGCTCACCCCAGGGGACATCCGAAGCTTTCTTC. Protein product: CASSPQGTSEAFF.

This clone showed up just once. V is TRBV27 and J is TRBJ2-1; 10 bases match TRBD2. The CDR3 is made up of 16 amino acids. Trimming cost V 5 bases and J 0 bases; bases outside gene matches: 4. Germline CDR1 reads MNHEY; CDR2 reads SMNVEV (reference sequence). DNA of the CDR3: TGTGCCAGCAGTGTTAGCGGGGGGAGCTCCTACAATGAGCAGTTCTTC. It codes for CASSVSGGSSYNEQFF.

The chain uses TRBV27 and TRBJ2-1, with 7 bases aligning to TRBD2. J gave up 6 bases and V 3 bases, and 5 bases lay outside the gene matches. Germline V gene data show CDR1 as MNHEY and CDR2 as SMNVEV (reference sequence). The CDR3 length is 14 residues. CDR3: CASSFLAESNEQFF. CDR3 DNA: TGTGCCAGCAGTTTCCTAGCGGAGTCCAATGAGCAGTTCTTC.

This chain joins TRBV5-1 and TRBJ1-1; 7 bases agree with TRBD1. CDR3 length: 15 residues. V shed 2 bases, J shed 4 bases, and the junction held 8 bases outside the gene matches. CDR1 is SGHRS, CDR2 YFSETQ, per germline. For the CDR3, the DNA is TGCGCCAGCAGCTTAATTTTGCAGGGGGGCACTGAAGCTTTCTTT. It codes for CASSLILQGGTEAFF.

The chain couples TRBV11-2 to TRBJ1-2; possibly TRBD1 for D (6 bases). In germline, CDR1 is SGHAT, CDR2 FQNNGV. The CDR3 runs 12 residues. V lost 5 bases to trimming and J lost 8 bases, with 12 bases between them. This CDR3 reads CASSRNREGYTF. The CDR3 DNA reads TGTGCCAGCAGCCGAAACAGGGAGGGCTACACCTTC.

This CDR3 reads CASSLEGEASSYNSPLHF. The CDR3 DNA reads TGTGCCAGCAGTTTAGAAGGAGAGGCGAGCTCCTATAATTCACCCCTCCACTTT. This chain uses TRBV27 with TRBJ1-6; D remains ambiguous. Germline CDR1 and CDR2: MNHEY and SMNVEV (reference sequence). V was clipped by 2 bases and J by 0 bases, with 14 bases between them. The CDR3 covers 18 residues.

This chain connects TRBV19 to TRBJ1-1; possibly TRBD1 for D (5 bases). V lost 6 bases and J lost 0, with 11 bases in between. The CDR3 loop spans 14 amino acids. Germline CDR1 reads LNHDA; CDR2 reads SQIVND (reference sequence). Here the CDR3 reads CASRGPGMNTEAFF. The CDR3 DNA sequence: TGTGCCAGTAGGGGTCCAGGGATGAACACTGAAGCTTTCTTT.

This clone came up a few times. The J gene is TRBJ2-6, the V gene TRBV5-5, with TRBD1 identical over 8 bases. The CDR3 has 17 residues. Germline V gene data show CDR1 as SGHKS and CDR2 as YYEKEE (reference sequence). V lost 0 bases to trimming and J lost 2 bases; unmatched junction nucleotides: 4. The CDR3 loop reads CASSLAQGAAGANVLTF. The CDR3 DNA reads TGTGCCAGCAGCTTGGCGCAGGGGGCGGCTGGGGCCAACGTCCTGACTTTC.

The V gene is TRBV7-9, the J gene TRBJ1-2; the D gene is possibly TRBD1 (5 bases). CDR3 length: 15 residues. Germline V gives CDR1 SEHNR, CDR2 FQNEAQ (reference sequence). The germline V and J ends were trimmed by 0 bases and 2 bases, with 10 bases remaining between them. In DNA, the CDR3 is TGTGCCAGCAGCTTAGCAGGGGCCGCAAACTATGGCTACACCTTC. It codes for CASSLAGAANYGYTF. Complete variable domain (other parts from reference TRBV7-9 and TRBJ1-2): DTGVSQNPRHKITKRGQNVTFRCDPISEHNRLYWYRQTLGQGPEFLTYFQNEAQLEKSRLLSDRFSAERPKGSFSTLEIQRTEQGDSAMYLCASSLAGAANYGYTFGSGTRLTVV.

V and J are TRBV6-1 and TRBJ2-2; D gene uncertain. The germline V and J ends were trimmed by 2 bases and 4 bases, with 5 bases remaining between them. Germline V gene lookup returns CDR1 MNHNS and CDR2 SASEGT. The CDR3 has 13 residues. The CDR3 spells CASSESFTGELFF. The CDR3 nucleotides are TGTGCCAGCAGTGAAAGCTTCACCGGGGAGCTGTTTTTT.

The chain recombines TRBV14 with TRBJ2-5; unclear D gene. The CDR3 extends over 12 amino acids. Between the trimmed V and J ends, which lost 2 bases and 7 bases, there was a span of 8 bases. Germline CDR1 reads SGHDN; CDR2 reads FVKESK. CDR3 nucleotide sequence: TGTGCCAGCAGCCAATCTTACGGGACCCAGTACTTC. It translates to CASSQSYGTQYF.

The genes are TRBV27 and TRBJ2-7; D is perhaps TRBD1 (7 bases). Germline values: CDR1 MNHEY, CDR2 SMNVEV (reference sequence). V was trimmed by 11 bases and J by 2 bases, leaving 13 bases between them. This CDR3 spans 12 amino acids. The CDR3 DNA reads TGTGCCTCGCGGGACAGAGCCTACGAGCAGTACTTC. Encoded protein: CASRDRAYEQYF.

The chain is built from TRBV6-2 or TRBV6-3 and TRBJ1-3; D unresolved. This CDR3 spans 14 amino acids. In germline, CDR1 is MNHEY, CDR2 SVGEGT. With 0 bases removed from V and 4 bases from J, the gap between germline ends came to 7 bases. CDR3 coding DNA: TGTGCCAGCAGTTACTCGTACCGGGGAAACACCATATATTTT. This encodes CASSYSYRGNTIYF.

For this clone: This same CDR3 is encoded by further DNA sequences in the sample. This chain connects TRBV2 to TRBJ1-1, with 7 positions matching TRBD1. Germline values: CDR1 SNHLY, CDR2 FYNNEI. The J segment lost 1 base and the V segment lost 5 bases, leaving 1 base of the junction unmatched. The CDR3 sequence is 13 residues long. CDR3 sequence reads: CASSRQGNTEAFF. Written as DNA, the CDR3 is TGTGCCAGCAGTAGACAGGGGAACACTGAAGCTTTCTTT. Complete variable domain (other parts from reference TRBV2 and TRBJ1-1): EPEVTQTPSHQVTQMGQEVILRCVPISNHLYFYWYRQILGQKVEFLVSFYNNEISEKSEIFDDQFSVERPDGSNFTLKIRSTKLEDSAMYFCASSRQGNTEAFFGQGTRLTVV.

A few counts support this clone. This rearrangement joins TRBV7-9 to TRBJ1-1; D is ambiguous. Looked up from germline, CDR1 is SEHNR and CDR2 is FQNEAQ (reference sequence). The CDR3 has 15 residues. V lost 0 bases and J 5 bases, leaving 13 bases between the germline ends. The CDR3 coding sequence is TGTGCCAGCAGCTTAGCCCGACCTACAGAGACTGAAGCTTTCTTT. Translated, it gives CASSLARPTETEAFF.

The chain has TRBV18 and TRBJ1-1, with a possible D match to TRBD1 (6 bases). Per germline, CDR1 KGHSH and CDR2 LQKENI. Trimming shortened V by 3 bases and J by 4 bases, and 12 bases separated the two germline ends. The CDR3 length is 14 residues. Written as DNA, the CDR3 is TGTGCCAGCTCACCGGTCGGCAGGGGCACTGAAGCTTTCTTT. This sequence encodes CASSPVGRGTEAFF.

This clone was seen only once. The chain couples TRBV10-2 to TRBJ2-1; 10 bases are shared with TRBD1. The germline V gene has CDR1 WSHSY and CDR2 SAAADI. The trim removed 2 bases at V and 7 bases at J, leaving 11 bases unmatched. The CDR3 totals 17 residues. The CDR3 sequence is CASSEPYPPGQGNEQFF. The CDR3 DNA follows: TGCGCCAGCAGTGAGCCTTATCCCCCGGGACAGGGGAATGAGCAGTTCTTC.